This TCR beta chain was retrieved from a study of blood T cell repertoires in COVID-19. Study summary: There were acute and convalescent COVID-19 samples, and they came from the United States, Italy and Spain. In each case, the material was cDNA or gDNA derived from T cells, B-cell-depleted T cells, or PBMCs.

This CDR3 comprises 14 residues. Germline V CDR1 and CDR2: SEHNR, FQNEAQ (reference sequence). J lost 4 bases, V lost 6 bases, and 4 bases had no gene match. Original data processing: Estimation of nucleated cell counts was performed using reference gene primer amplification. TCRdb keeps only in-frame clones here, not all; method: immunoSEQ multiplex PCR. V and J calls and clone size are given by that table; D and trimming were obtained from the DNA. The sample has about 270,000 clones, under 90% seen once; the top ten hold around 3.2%. The sample was peripheral blood. This TCR derives from a woman aged 60-75 years with active or convalescent COVID-19. The genes are TRBV7-9 and TRBJ1-3; 9 bases are a match to TRBD1. The CDR3 here is CASRTGTGGNTIYF. DNA of the CDR3: TGTGCCAGCAGAACCGGGACAGGGGGAAACACCATATATTTT.